A single sample is the source of the 30 T cell receptor beta chains below, sequenced in a study of T-cell reconstitution after alpha-beta-depleted transplantation in children. A library of TCRbeta sequences, prepared with unique molecular identifiers, was generated. TCRdb reprocessed the PCR reads with MiXCR, giving one entry per CDR3 protein. The table lists around 250,000 distinct CDR3 sequences, approximately 8.9% of them singletons. Sequenced material: PBMCs, mostly from graft donor cells, taken 180 days after TCRalphabeta/CD19-depleted stem cell transplant. Source of these receptors: a male patient between 5 and 17 years old who had a stem cell transplant for acute lymphoblastic leukemia, so the T cells may come from the graft donor.

This clonotype was picked up many times. The CDR3 DNA follows: TGCAGCGTTGAAGGGGGGGGCGAAACAGATACGCAGTATTTT. Translation gives CSVEGGGETDTQYF. The chain recombines TRBV29-1 with TRBJ2-3, with a tentative D call TRBD2 (7 bases). V was shortened by 1 base and J by 3 bases, with 11 bases between the two germline ends. Germline-derived CDR1 and CDR2 are SQVTM and ANQGSEA. The CDR3 loop spans 14 amino acids.

This clonotype was seen ten or more times. The chain is built from TRBV28 and TRBJ1-4; D is unresolved. Germline CDR1 and CDR2: MDHEN and SYDVKM. V was pared by 5 bases and J by 5 bases, with 12 bases between. This CDR3 is 14 amino acids long. CDR3 sequence: CASSIGSFNEKLFF. CDR3 nucleotide sequence: TGTGCCAGCAGTATTGGGTCCTTCAATGAAAAACTGTTTTTT.

In regard to this clonotype: Being one base from a much bigger clone, this may be a read error. The chain employs TRBV14 and TRBJ1-1, with D possibly matching TRBD1 (6 bases). This CDR3 spans 16 amino acids. Germline V lookup: CDR1 SGHDN, CDR2 FVKESK. The CDR3 DNA reads TGTGCCAGCAGCCGAATAGGGGGGGTAATGAACACTGAAGCTCTCTTT. Its translation: CASSRIGGVMNTEALF.

The J gene is TRBJ1-1, the V gene TRBV9; tentative D call: TRBD1 (6 bases). V lost 4 bases to trimming and J lost 0 bases, with 10 bases between them. The CDR3 has 14 amino acids. Germline CDR1 and CDR2: SGDLS and YYNGEE. The CDR3 reads CASSRDTVNTEAFF. The CDR3 region has the DNA TGTGCCAGCAGCCGGGACACCGTGAACACTGAAGCTTTCTTT. Filled out from reference TRBV9 and TRBJ1-1, the complete variable domain reads DSGVTQTPKHLITATGQRVTLRCSPRSGDLSVYWYQQSLDQGLQFLIQYYNGEERAKGNILERFSAQQFPDLHSELNLSSLELGDSALYFCASSRDTVNTEAFFGQGTRLTVV.

Many counts were recorded for this clonotype. The chain carries TRBV5-1 and TRBJ2-7; 9 bases fit TRBD1. Per germline, CDR1 SGHRS and CDR2 YFSETQ. Losses at the gene ends were 4 bases for V and 2 bases for J; bases not matched to a gene: 4. The CDR3 sequence is 14 residues long. Written as DNA, the CDR3 is TGCGCCAGCAGCCTGAGACAGGGGGCCTACGAGCAGTACTTC. It is translated as CASSLRQGAYEQYF.

This clonotype has a count of ten or more. The chain has TRBV7-2 and TRBJ2-3; 8 positions agree with TRBD1. The germline gives CDR1 SGHTA, CDR2 FQGNSA. The CDR3 has 17 residues. The V gene end was trimmed by 3 bases and the J gene end by 0 bases; junction bases not matched to a gene: 8. The CDR3 DNA reads as TGTGCCAGCAGCTTCAGGCCGACAGGGGTGAGCACAGATACGCAGTATTTT. This sequence encodes CASSFRPTGVSTDTQYF.

This clonotype was detected ten times or more. This sequence joins TRBV11-2 and TRBJ2-5; D is perhaps TRBD2 (6 bases). Germline loops: CDR1 SGHAT, CDR2 FQNNGV. V shed 2 bases and J shed 5 bases, with 15 bases lying between them. The CDR3 totals 15 residues. The CDR3 DNA sequence: TGTGCCAGCAGCTTATCTAGCGCGGGGCGGGAGACCCAGTACTTC. This translates into CASSLSSAGRETQYF.

This clonotype was counted many times. The chain has TRBV27 and TRBJ2-2, with 11 nucleotides matching TRBD2. CDR3 length equals 14 residues. Unmatched junction bases numbered 5, after V lost 10 bases and J lost 4 bases. CDR1 MNHEY and CDR2 SMNVEV come from the germline V gene (reference sequence). The CDR3 DNA reads TGTGCCACCCTGGGGACTAGCGGCACCGGGGAGCTGTTTTTT. Its translation is CATLGTSGTGELFF.

The sample holds many counts of this clonotype. V is TRBV20-1 and J is TRBJ2-2; 8 bases agree with TRBD1. The ends lost 3 bases at V and 4 bases at J; junction bases unmatched: 4. Germline assignment: CDR1 DFQATT and CDR2 SNEGSKA (reference sequence). The CDR3 loop spans 14 amino acids. The CDR3 sequence is CSARVDRATGELFF. In DNA form, the CDR3 reads TGCAGTGCTAGGGTGGACAGGGCCACCGGGGAGCTGTTTTTT.

This clonotype was observed at least ten times. The chain combines TRBV9 with TRBJ2-6, with D maybe TRBD2 (6 bases). Germline V gene sequence: CDR1 SGDLS, CDR2 YYNGEE. This CDR3 contains 19 residues. V was cut by 7 bases and J by 0 bases, with 23 bases left in between. The CDR3 here is CASSPGRRGSSSGANVLTF. CDR3 sequence (DNA): TGTGCCAGCTCTCCTGGGAGGAGGGGTTCCAGCTCTGGGGCCAACGTCCTGACTTTC.

The table lists this clonotype with many counts. The rearrangement uses TRBV7-2 and TRBJ1-1; D not resolved. CDR3 length: 15 amino acids. Germline V gives CDR1 SGHTA, CDR2 FQGNSA. Trimming took 2 bases from V and 1 from J, leaving 11 bases between them. CDR3 region: CASSLRPSENTEAFF. Written as DNA, the CDR3 is TGTGCCAGCAGCTTACGGCCGTCGGAGAACACTGAAGCTTTCTTT.

This clonotype was picked up many times. The gene calls are TRBV15 and TRBJ1-6, with 10 bases fitting TRBD1. The germline V gene has CDR1 LNHNV and CDR2 YYDKDF (reference sequence). V was pared by 1 base and J by 5 bases, with 8 bases of the junction left unmatched. The CDR3 extends over 18 amino acids. The CDR3 region is CATSRGPSGQGDNSPLHF. The CDR3 DNA sequence: TGTGCCACCAGCAGAGGACCCTCCGGACAGGGGGATAATTCACCCCTCCACTTT.

The table lists this clonotype with a few counts. This rearrangement joins TRBV7-2 to TRBJ2-7; the D is unclear. The CDR3 runs 12 residues. Germline V gene data show CDR1 as SGHTA and CDR2 as FQGNSA. The germline V and J ends were trimmed by 3 bases and 3 bases, with 6 bases remaining between them. CDR3 loop: CASSFRLYEQYF. In DNA form, the CDR3 reads TGTGCCAGCAGCTTTCGACTCTACGAGCAGTACTTC.

This chain uses TRBV20-1 with TRBJ2-3; a possible D gene is TRBD2 (5 bases). Germline V gene data show CDR1 as DFQATT and CDR2 as SNEGSKA (reference sequence). V lost 5 bases and J 1 base, leaving 13 bases between the germline ends. The CDR3 consists of 14 residues. CDR3 DNA sequence: TGCAGTGCTTTTGTCCCCGGGGGCACAGATACGCAGTATTTT. Protein sequence: CSAFVPGGTDTQYF.

J is TRBJ2-3 and V is TRBV6-1; 10 bases map to TRBD2. J was trimmed by 0 bases and V by 6 bases; bases with no gene match: 12. The CDR3 sequence is 18 residues long. CDR1 is MNHNS and CDR2 is SASEGT in the germline V gene. The CDR3 loop reads CASRPPGLAPYSTDTQYF. As DNA, the CDR3 is TGTGCCAGCAGGCCACCGGGACTAGCGCCATATAGCACAGATACGCAGTATTTT.

The table lists this clonotype with many counts. Here the CDR3 DNA reads TGTGCCAGCAGCGCGGGACATTATAGCAATCAGCCCCAGCATTTT. This codes for CASSAGHYSNQPQHF. V usage is TRBV7-2 and J usage is TRBJ1-5, with D possibly matching TRBD1 (6 bases). The V gene lost 5 bases and the J gene lost 0 bases, with 11 bases spanning the gap. The germline V gene encodes CDR1 SGHTA and CDR2 FQGNSA. There are 15 residues in the CDR3.

This clonotype occurred once. A read error is possible here, since a much larger clone lies one base away. The chain uses TRBV15 and TRBJ2-7; TRBD1 agrees at 7 bases. Trimming cost V 5 bases and J 3 bases; bases outside gene matches: 7. The CDR3 runs 14 residues. Germline lookup yields CDR1 LNHNV and CDR2 YYDKDF (reference sequence). CDR3 in DNA: TGTGCCACCAGCGGTACAGGGGAGAACTACGAGCAGTACTTC. Its protein product is CATSGTGENYEQYF.

In this sample, this clonotype turned up a few times. The chain is built from TRBV15 and TRBJ1-1; possibly TRBD1 for D (6 bases). CDR1 LNHNV and CDR2 YYDKDF come from the germline V gene (reference sequence). V shed 1 base and J shed 2 bases, with 8 bases lying between them. This CDR3 has 14 amino acids. The DNA of the CDR3 is TGTGCCACCAGCAGAGGGACAGTCAACACTGAAGCTTTCTTT. It codes for CATSRGTVNTEAFF. Full variable domain (missing parts from reference TRBV15 and TRBJ1-1): DAMVIQNPRYQVTQFGKPVTLSCSQTLNHNVMYWYQQKSSQAPKLLFHYYDKDFNNEADTPDNFQSRRPNTSFCFLDIRSPGLGDTAMYLCATSRGTVNTEAFFGQGTRLTVV.

Comments on this clonotype: This may stem from a read error, because a much larger clone lies one nucleotide away. The rearrangement joins TRBV7-2 to TRBJ1-5, with D unclear. The germline gives CDR1 SGHTA, CDR2 FQGNSA. V lost 5 bases and J lost 3, with 11 bases in between. The length of the CDR3 is 14 residues. The CDR3 region has the DNA TGTGCCAGCAGCCCCCACAATATCAATCAGCCCCAGCATTTT. Its protein product is CASSPHNINQPQHF.

This clonotype was counted ten times or more. The chain carries TRBV7-3 and TRBJ1-3, with D maybe TRBD1 (5 bases). The germline V and J ends were trimmed by 5 bases and 3 bases, with 11 bases remaining between them. Germline V gene lookup returns CDR1 SGHTA and CDR2 FQGTGA. CDR3 length equals 14 residues. The CDR3 DNA follows: TGTGCCAGCAGCCTCGGGGGGTATGGAAACACCATATATTTT. Protein: CASSLGGYGNTIYF.

A word on this clonotype: A single base separates this from a much larger clone, so it may be a read error. The rearrangement links TRBV10-3 to TRBJ2-1; D perhaps matches TRBD2 (5 bases). The CDR3 contains 14 residues. V lost 0 bases and J 3 bases, leaving 6 bases between the germline ends. Germline V gene data show CDR1 as ENHRY and CDR2 as SYGVKD. The CDR3 DNA is TGTGCCATCAGTGAGTCGAGGGACTACAATGAGCAGTTCTTC. The encoded protein is CAISESRDYNEQFF.

This clonotype was counted at least ten times. The chain employs TRBV7-2 and TRBJ1-2, with D possibly matching TRBD1 (6 bases). This CDR3 is built from 13 residues. Germline V CDR1 and CDR2: SGHTA, FQGNSA. Between the trimmed V and J ends, which lost 3 bases and 7 bases, there was a span of 12 bases. CDR3 protein: CASSLGAAAGYTF. The CDR3 bases are TGTGCCAGCAGCTTGGGGGCCGCGGCTGGCTACACCTTC.

The table lists this clonotype with many counts. The chain recombines TRBV18 with TRBJ1-1, with 7 bases matching TRBD1. Germline loops: CDR1 KGHSH, CDR2 LQKENI. The J segment lost 1 base and the V segment lost 3 bases, leaving 2 bases of the junction unmatched. There are 14 residues in the CDR3. The CDR3 protein is CASSPDRANTEAFF. CDR3 DNA sequence: TGTGCCAGCTCACCCGACAGGGCGAACACTGAAGCTTTCTTT.

The sample holds many counts of this clonotype. The V and J genes are TRBV4-3 and TRBJ1-2, with a weak D call TRBD1 (5 bases). V was shortened by 3 bases and J by 7 bases, with 9 bases between the two germline ends. In germline, CDR1 is LGHNA, CDR2 YSLEER. The CDR3 consists of 12 residues. CDR3 protein: CASSQQGFGYTF. Written as DNA, the CDR3 is TGCGCCAGCAGCCAGCAGGGCTTTGGCTACACCTTC.

This clonotype has a count of ten or more. This chain connects TRBV20-1 to TRBJ2-7, with 11 bases matching TRBD2. Germline CDR1 is DFQATT and CDR2 is SNEGSKA (reference sequence). V lost 3 bases and J lost 3; bases outside the gene matches: 1. The CDR3 has 13 residues. The CDR3 coding sequence is TGCAGTGCTAGGACTAGCGGGGACTACGAGCAGTACTTC. Residues: CSARTSGDYEQYF.

As regards this clonotype: At one end, the junction sequence differs from germline, possibly due to a read error. This chain links TRBV5-1 with TRBJ2-1, with D possibly called TRBD1 or TRBD2 (6 bases each). This CDR3 comprises 12 residues. Germline V gives CDR1 SGHRS, CDR2 YFSETQ. The CDR3 protein is CASSEGGNEHFF. The CDR3 DNA follows: TGCGCCAGCAGCGAAGGGGGGAATGAGCATTTCTTC.

This clonotype was seen ten or more times. The V gene is TRBV24-1, the J gene TRBJ2-3; possibly TRBD1 or TRBD2 for D (6 bases each). The CDR3 totals 12 residues. Germline V gives CDR1 KGHDR, CDR2 SFDVKD. Deletions cut 3 bases from V and 7 bases from J, with 7 bases between. DNA for the CDR3: TGTGCCACCAGTGATGGGGGGCATACGCAGTATTTT. It codes for CATSDGGHTQYF.

There are many counts of this clonotype. This chain connects TRBV7-2 to TRBJ1-4; 8 nucleotides line up with TRBD1. The germline gives CDR1 SGHTA, CDR2 FQGNSA. This CDR3 is 14 amino acids long. V shed 3 bases and J 10 bases; nucleotides not matched to a gene: 7. The CDR3 DNA follows: TGTGCCAGCAGCTTGGGCCAGGGGGCAGGAAAACTGTTTTTT. Translated: CASSLGQGAGKLFF.

In this sample, this clonotype turned up a few times. Here the CDR3 DNA reads TGTGCCAGCAGCTCGGGACAGGGCGACACTGAAGCTTTCTTT. It is translated as CASSSGQGDTEAFF. This chain connects TRBV7-9 to TRBJ1-1, with TRBD1 identical over 9 bases. CDR1 and CDR2 from the germline V gene are SEHNR and FQNEAQ (reference sequence). The CDR3 loop spans 14 amino acids. J gave up 3 bases and V 4 bases, and 3 bases lay outside the gene matches.

This clonotype was observed at least ten times. The genes are TRBV10-3 and TRBJ2-6; D not resolved. V lost 3 bases and J lost 5, with 8 bases in between. Germline loops: CDR1 ENHRY, CDR2 SYGVKD. The CDR3 has 14 amino acids. The DNA of the CDR3 is TGTGCCATCAGTGAAGATGACCGGGCCAACGTCCTGACTTTC. It encodes CAISEDDRANVLTF.